The rows below give T cell receptor beta chains drawn from one sample of a study of T-cell memory formation after mild COVID-19. TCRdb processed the 5' RACE reads anew with MiXCR; each CDR3 protein has one entry. The sample has about 560,000 distinct CDR3 sequences; around 16% are singletons. Sequences were obtained from PBMCs or a T cell subset sorted from them (not recorded which). These receptors were collected from an adult woman who had mild COVID-19 (a few samples of this study predate the infection). Cell type and time point are not known. The CDR3 runs from the conserved cysteine through the conserved F or W. Each record gives: D gene, clone size, J gene, V gene, CDR3 DNA, CDR3 protein. The D gene is left open where the match is weak. Some rows mark clone size as missing; the rest say once, few, many or name a class of expanded clone.

-	few	TRBJ1-2	TRBV9	TGTGCCAGCAGCTCCACGGGCCCGGACGGCTACACCTTC	CASSSTGPDGYTF
-	few	TRBJ1-4	TRBV5-8	TGTGCCAGCAGCCGCTTATCCGGACAGTTTAATGAAAAACTGTTTTTT	CASSRLSGQFNEKLFF
TRBD2	few	TRBJ2-1	TRBV4-2	TGTGCCAGCAGCCCTACTAGCGGGGGTGCCAAAAGCTCCTACAATGAGCAGTTCTTC	CASSPTSGGAKSSYNEQFF
TRBD1	-	TRBJ1-2	TRBV5-1	TGCGCCAGCAGCCCGACAGGGTCGCGTAACTATGGCTACACCTTC	CASSPTGSRNYGYTF
TRBD1	-	TRBJ2-5	TRBV20-1	TGCAGTGCTCCGGGGGGGACAGGGGGATTTGGAGAGACCCAGTACTTC	CSAPGGTGGFGETQYF
TRBD1	-	TRBJ2-6	TRBV7-3	TGTGCCAGCAGCGCACAGGGGGCGCTCGCTACTGGGGCCAACGTCCTGACTTTC	CASSAQGALATGANVLTF
-	-	TRBJ2-7	TRBV4-2	TGTGCCAGCAGCCAACCAGGGAACGAGCAGTACTTC	CASSQPGNEQYF
TRBD1	-	TRBJ1-1	TRBV9	TGTGCCAGCAGCGCCGGACAGGGGAGGGTGGACACTGAAGCTTTCTTT	CASSAGQGRVDTEAFF
TRBD1	-	TRBJ1-5	TRBV6-5	TGTGCCAGCAGCCCGGACAGGGATTATAGCAATCAGCCCCAGCATTTT	CASSPDRDYSNQPQHF
-	-	TRBJ2-3	TRBV6-1	TGTGCCAGCAGTGAACAGGGAACAGATACGCAGTATTTT	CASSEQGTDTQYF
TRBD2	few	TRBJ2-7	TRBV7-8	TGTGCCAGCAGCCCCCTAGCGGGGGCCTACGAGCAGTACTTC	CASSPLAGAYEQYF
-	-	TRBJ2-2	TRBV24-1	TGTGCCACCAGTGATTTTCCTCTACTCACGGACAGTGACACCGGGGAGCTGTTTTTT	CATSDFPLLTDSDTGELFF
TRBD1	few	TRBJ2-3	TRBV6-5	TGTGCCAGCAGTTACTCGGACAGGGTCACAGATACGCAGTATTTT	CASSYSDRVTDTQYF
-	few	TRBJ1-2	TRBV18	TGTGCCAGCTCACCAGAGACCGACTATGGCTACACCTTC	CASSPETDYGYTF
-	-	TRBJ1-1	TRBV10-3	TGTGCCATCAGGGGGGAAGTATCCACTGAAGCTTTCTTT	CAIRGEVSTEAFF
-	-	TRBJ1-5	TRBV4-2	TGTGCCAGCAGCCAAGGGGGTAGTAGGGTGAATCAGCCCCAGCATTTT	CASSQGGSRVNQPQHF
-	-	TRBJ2-1	TRBV20-1	TGCAGTGCTAGAGATGCCCCTTACAATGAGCAGTTCTTC	CSARDAPYNEQFF
-	-	TRBJ2-1	TRBV29-1	TGCAGCGTTGAGAGGGGTGGGCAGTCCAGGGGGGATGAGCAGTTCTTC	CSVERGGQSRGDEQFF
-	-	TRBJ1-2	TRBV12-3/TRBV12-4	TGTGCCAGCACCTTACCGGGGTTAGGCTACACCTTC	CASTLPGLGYTF
TRBD1	many	TRBJ1-6	TRBV6-1	TGTGCCAGCGACAGGGATAATTCACCCCTCCACTTT	CASDRDNSPLHF
TRBD2	many	TRBJ2-1	TRBV7-9	TGTGCCAGCAGCCCGCTAGCGGGAGGATTCTACAATGAGCAGTTCTTC	CASSPLAGGFYNEQFF
-	few	TRBJ2-7	TRBV7-2	TGTGCCAGCAGCCGGGACGACTCCTACGAGCAGTACTTC	CASSRDDSYEQYF
TRBD1	-	TRBJ2-5	TRBV7-9	TGTGCCAGCAGCTTCTACAGGGGAAAGGGCGAGACCCAGTACTTC	CASSFYRGKGETQYF
TRBD2	-	TRBJ2-1	TRBV7-3	TGTGCCAGCAGCTTAATTGCGGGAGGGCCGGAAAATGAGCAGTTCTTC	CASSLIAGGPENEQFF
TRBD1	-	TRBJ1-5	TRBV12-3/TRBV12-4	TGTGCCAGCACTAAGGCGGACAGGAACAATCAGCCCCAGCATTTT	CASTKADRNNQPQHF
TRBD2	few	TRBJ2-2	TRBV30	TGTGCCTGGAGCTCGGACAGTATACTAGCGGGAGGTCGTACCGGGGAGCTGTTTTTT	CAWSSDSILAGGRTGELFF
TRBD2	many	TRBJ2-1	TRBV29-1	TGCAGCGTTGAGGGTCTAGGACTAGCGGACAATGAGCAGTTCTTC	CSVEGLGLADNEQFF
-	-	TRBJ2-7	TRBV7-8	TGTGCCAGCAGCTTAGGCCGGGAGATCAGGCTCTACGAGCAGTACTTC	CASSLGREIRLYEQYF
-	few	TRBJ1-2	TRBV24-1	TGTGCCACCAGTGATTCCACCGGGGGCTATGGCTACACCTTC	CATSDSTGGYGYTF
-	-	TRBJ2-1	TRBV20-1	TGCAGTGCTATCGGACAGAGACACAATGAGCAGTTCTTC	CSAIGQRHNEQFF
-	-	TRBJ2-1	TRBV27	TGTGCCAGCAGTTTAGAAGGGAGCCTCTACAATGAGCAGTTCTTC	CASSLEGSLYNEQFF
TRBD2	few	TRBJ2-5	TRBV4-2	TGTGCCAGCAGCCAAGAGCTAGCGGGAAGCGAGACCCAGTACTTC	CASSQELAGSETQYF
-	few	TRBJ1-4	TRBV18	TGTGCCAGCTCGCGAGCCAGGGAAAGGATTACTAATGAAAAACTGTTTTTT	CASSRARERITNEKLFF
-	-	TRBJ1-3	TRBV7-3	TGTGCCAGCAGCTTAAATGGGGGAGCGTCGGGAAACACCATATATTTT	CASSLNGGASGNTIYF
-	-	TRBJ1-6	TRBV7-9	TGTGCCAGCAGCTTAGGGGTTAGGTCACCCCTCCACTTT	CASSLGVRSPLHF